This TCR beta chain was captured in a study of beta chain features in type 1 diabetes. Overall study: The study found patients and healthy donors alike in age, gender and cell yields.

Each of the CD4+ naive, central memory, regulatory and stem cell-like memory populations was sorted via CD45RO/CCR7/CD25/CD127/CD95/CD27. Trimming pared 2 bases from V and 4 bases from J, leaving 16 bases between. The CDR3 is 16 residues long. Germline CDR1 is SGHTA and CDR2 is FQGTGA. Expressed TCRB transcripts were sequenced, since all the RNA that had been isolated was reverse transcribed. Profiling relied on immunoSEQ multiplex PCR, and the TCRdb table lists in-frame clones only, not all of them. The sample includes under 500,000 clones, approximately 30% seen only once; the top ten take 0.05% to 0.07%. Points on this clone: Its antigen is not known.

Overall study results and limits: Shorter TCRB CDR3s, moderately but significantly so, marked every one of the four CD4+ subsets in Type 1 diabetes patients.

The sequence was collected from a man younger than 35 in good health. Specimen: naive CD4+ T cells from blood. The rearrangement uses TRBV7-3 and TRBJ2-3, with D unclear. The CDR3 coding sequence is TGTGCCAGCAGCTTAGAACTCGCTTCGCGTTCAGATACGCAGTATTTT. This encodes CASSLELASRSDTQYF.